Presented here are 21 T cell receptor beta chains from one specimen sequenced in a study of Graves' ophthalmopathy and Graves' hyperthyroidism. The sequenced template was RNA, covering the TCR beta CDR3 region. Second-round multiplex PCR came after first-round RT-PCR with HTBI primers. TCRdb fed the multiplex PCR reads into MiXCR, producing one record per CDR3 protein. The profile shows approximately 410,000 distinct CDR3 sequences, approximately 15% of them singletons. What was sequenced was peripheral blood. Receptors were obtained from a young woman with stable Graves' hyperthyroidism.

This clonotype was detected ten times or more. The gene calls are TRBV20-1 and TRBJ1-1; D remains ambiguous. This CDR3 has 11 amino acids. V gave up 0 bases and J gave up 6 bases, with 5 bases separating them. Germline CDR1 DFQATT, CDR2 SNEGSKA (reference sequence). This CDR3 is CSARDGAEAFF. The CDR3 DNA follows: TGCAGTGCTAGAGATGGGGCTGAAGCTTTCTTT.

The CDR3 protein is CASSETGAEETQYF. DNA for the CDR3: TGTGCCAGCAGTGAAACTGGGGCCGAAGAGACCCAGTACTTC. This rearrangement joins TRBV2 to TRBJ2-5, with D maybe TRBD1 (5 bases). Between the trimmed V and J ends, which lost 2 bases and 3 bases, there was a span of 10 bases. The CDR3 totals 14 residues. From germline, CDR1 is SNHLY and CDR2 FYNNEI.

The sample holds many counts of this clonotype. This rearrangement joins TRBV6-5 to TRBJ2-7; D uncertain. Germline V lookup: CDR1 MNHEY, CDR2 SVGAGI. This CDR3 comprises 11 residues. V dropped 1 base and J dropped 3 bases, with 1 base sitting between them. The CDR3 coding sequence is TGTGCCAGCAGTTACTACTACGAGCAGTACTTC. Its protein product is CASSYYYEQYF.

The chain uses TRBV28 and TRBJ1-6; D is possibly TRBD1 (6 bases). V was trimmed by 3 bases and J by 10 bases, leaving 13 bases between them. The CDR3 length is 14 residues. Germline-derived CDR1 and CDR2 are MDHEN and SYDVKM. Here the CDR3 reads CASSFRRGGSPLHF. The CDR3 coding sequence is TGTGCCAGCAGTTTTCGCAGGGGCGGGTCACCCCTCCACTTT.

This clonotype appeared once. The CDR3 is CASSPPSGQLYEQYF. The CDR3 bases are TGTGCCAGCTCACCACCATCGGGTCAGCTATACGAGCAGTACTTC. The chain uses TRBV18 and TRBJ2-7; no clear D. V was trimmed by 0 bases and J by 4 bases, leaving 13 bases between them. This CDR3 comprises 15 residues. Germline V gene lookup returns CDR1 KGHSH and CDR2 LQKENI.

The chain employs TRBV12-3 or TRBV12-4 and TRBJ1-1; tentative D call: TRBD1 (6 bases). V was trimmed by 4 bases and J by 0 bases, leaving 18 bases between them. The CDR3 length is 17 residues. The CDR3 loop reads CASSSGAGGPMNTEAFF. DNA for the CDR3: TGTGCCAGCAGTTCAGGAGCGGGGGGCCCCATGAACACTGAAGCTTTCTTT.

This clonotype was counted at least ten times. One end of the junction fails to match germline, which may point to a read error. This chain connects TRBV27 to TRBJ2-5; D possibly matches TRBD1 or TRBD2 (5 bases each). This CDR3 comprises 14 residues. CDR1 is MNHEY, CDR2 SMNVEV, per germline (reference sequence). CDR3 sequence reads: CASSLSSGIGTRYF. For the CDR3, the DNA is TGTGCCAGTAGTTTATCGAGCGGCATTGGGACCCGGTACTTC.

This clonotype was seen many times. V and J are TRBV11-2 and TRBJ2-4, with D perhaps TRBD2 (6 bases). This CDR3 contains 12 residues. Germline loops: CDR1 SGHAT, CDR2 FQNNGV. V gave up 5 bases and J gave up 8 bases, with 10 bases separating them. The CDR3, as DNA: TGTGCCAGCAGCCCCCAGCGGGACATTCAGTACTTC. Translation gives CASSPQRDIQYF.

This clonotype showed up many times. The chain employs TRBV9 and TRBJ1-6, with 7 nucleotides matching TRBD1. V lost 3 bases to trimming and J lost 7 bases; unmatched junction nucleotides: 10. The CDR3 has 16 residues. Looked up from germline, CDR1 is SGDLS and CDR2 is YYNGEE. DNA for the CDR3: TGTGCCAGCAGCGCATCGACAGGGTACGGAAATTCACCCCTCCACTTT. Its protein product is CASSASTGYGNSPLHF.

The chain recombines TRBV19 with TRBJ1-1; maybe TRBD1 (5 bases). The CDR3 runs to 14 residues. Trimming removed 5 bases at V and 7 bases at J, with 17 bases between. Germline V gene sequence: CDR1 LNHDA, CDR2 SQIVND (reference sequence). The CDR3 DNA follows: TGTGCCAGTAGTGTCATTCTCGGGGCCCATGAAGCTTTCTTT. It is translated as CASSVILGAHEAFF.

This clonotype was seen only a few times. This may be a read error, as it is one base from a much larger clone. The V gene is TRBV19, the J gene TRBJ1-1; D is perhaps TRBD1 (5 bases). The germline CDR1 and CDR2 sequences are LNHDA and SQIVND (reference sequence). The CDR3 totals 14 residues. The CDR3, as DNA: TGTGCCAGTAGTACCCCGGGGCCTGTGACTGGAGCTTTCTTT. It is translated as CASSTPGPVTGAFF.

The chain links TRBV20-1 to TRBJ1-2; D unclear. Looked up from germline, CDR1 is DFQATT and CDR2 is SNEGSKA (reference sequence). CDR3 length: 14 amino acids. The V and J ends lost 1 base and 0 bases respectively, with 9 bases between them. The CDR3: CSARVGKANYGYTF. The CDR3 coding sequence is TGCAGTGCTAGAGTCGGGAAAGCTAACTATGGCTACACCTTC.

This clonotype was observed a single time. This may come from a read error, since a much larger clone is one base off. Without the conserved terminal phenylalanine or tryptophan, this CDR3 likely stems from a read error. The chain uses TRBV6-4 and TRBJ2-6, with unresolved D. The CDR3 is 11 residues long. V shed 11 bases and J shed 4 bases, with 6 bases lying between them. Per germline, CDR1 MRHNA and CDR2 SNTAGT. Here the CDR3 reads CAGTGANVLTL. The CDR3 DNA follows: TGTGCCGGCACCGGGGCCAACGTCCTGACTTTA.

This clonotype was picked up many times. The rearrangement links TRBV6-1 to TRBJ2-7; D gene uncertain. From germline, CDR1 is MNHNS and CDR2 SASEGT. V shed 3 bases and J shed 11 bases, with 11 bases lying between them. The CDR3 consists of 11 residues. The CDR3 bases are TGTGCCAGCAGTGACACAATGAGAAAGTACTTC. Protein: CASSDTMRKYF.

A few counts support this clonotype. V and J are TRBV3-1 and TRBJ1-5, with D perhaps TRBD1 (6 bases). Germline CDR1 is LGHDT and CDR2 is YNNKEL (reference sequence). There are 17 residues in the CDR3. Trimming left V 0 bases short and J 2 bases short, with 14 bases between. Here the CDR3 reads CASSQEGSGAGNQPQHF. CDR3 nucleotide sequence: TGTGCCAGCAGCCAAGAGGGGTCAGGGGCTGGCAATCAGCCCCAGCATTTT.

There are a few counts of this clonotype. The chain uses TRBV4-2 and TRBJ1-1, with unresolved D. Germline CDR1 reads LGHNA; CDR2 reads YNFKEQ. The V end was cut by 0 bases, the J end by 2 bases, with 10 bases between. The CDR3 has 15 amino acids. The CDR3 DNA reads TGTGCCAGCAGCCAAGATTCCAACTTTAACACTGAAGCTTTCTTT. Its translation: CASSQDSNFNTEAFF.

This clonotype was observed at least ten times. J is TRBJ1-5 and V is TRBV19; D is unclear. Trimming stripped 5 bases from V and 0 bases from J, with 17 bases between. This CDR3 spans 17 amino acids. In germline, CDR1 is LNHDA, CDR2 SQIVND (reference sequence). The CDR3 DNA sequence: TGTGCCAGTAGTTCCCGGGAGGGCGGGTATAGCAATCAGCCCCAGCATTTT. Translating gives CASSSREGGYSNQPQHF.

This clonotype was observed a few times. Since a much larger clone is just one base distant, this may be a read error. The CDR3 region is CASRGGVYEQYF. The CDR3 nucleotides read TGTGCCAGCAGGGGGGGGGTCTACGAGCAGTACTTC. This rearrangement joins TRBV2 to TRBJ2-7, with TRBD2 matching 7 bases. The germline gives CDR1 SNHLY, CDR2 FYNNEI. This CDR3 has 12 residues. The J segment lost 3 bases and the V segment lost 6 bases, leaving 2 bases of the junction unmatched.

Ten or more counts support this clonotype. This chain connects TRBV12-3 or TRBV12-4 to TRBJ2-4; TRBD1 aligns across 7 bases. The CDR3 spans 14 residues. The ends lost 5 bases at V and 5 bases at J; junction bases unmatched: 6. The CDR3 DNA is TGTGCCAGCAGTCCCGACAGGGCCCAAAACATTCAGTACTTC. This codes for CASSPDRAQNIQYF.

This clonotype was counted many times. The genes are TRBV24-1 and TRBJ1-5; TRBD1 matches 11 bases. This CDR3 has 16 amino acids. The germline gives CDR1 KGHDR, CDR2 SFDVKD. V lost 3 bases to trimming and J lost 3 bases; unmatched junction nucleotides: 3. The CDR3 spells CATSDRDRGVNQPQHF. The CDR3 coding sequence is TGTGCCACCAGTGATCGGGACAGGGGGGTCAATCAGCCCCAGCATTTT.

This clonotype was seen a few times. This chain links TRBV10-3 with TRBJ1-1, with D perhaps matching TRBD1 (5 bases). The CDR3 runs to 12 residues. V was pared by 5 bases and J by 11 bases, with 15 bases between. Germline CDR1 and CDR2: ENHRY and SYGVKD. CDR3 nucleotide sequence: TGTGCCATCAGTCCTCGGGACCCCCCGGCTTTCTTT. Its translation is CAISPRDPPAFF.